This T cell receptor beta chain was obtained from a study of OX40 agonist ivuxolimab in advanced cancers. Study-level points and caveats: It was not determined which antigens were specifically recognized by the peripheral T cells that had undergone clonal expansion. CD4+ and CD8+ blood T cells expanded clonally by week 6 at 0.1 to 3.0 mg/kg.

As to this clone: The antigen remains undetermined.

Profiling relied on immunoSEQ multiplex PCR, and the TCRdb table lists in-frame clones only, not all of them. The table shows about 86,000 clones, with roughly nine tenths occurring only once. The receptor was derived from an adult with an advanced solid tumor such as melanoma, head and neck, liver or kidney cancer. The input for sequencing was CD4+ or CD8+ T cells sorted from blood, taken in a trial of the OX40 agonist ivuxolimab.

The CDR3 DNA follows: TGTGCCAGCAGTTGGCCCGGGGAGGACTATGGCTACACCTTC. Translating gives CASSWPGEDYGYTF. This sequence joins TRBV5-4 and TRBJ1-2; D remains unclear. V lost 5 bases and J lost 3, with 14 bases in between. Germline V gives CDR1 SGHNT, CDR2 YYREEE (reference sequence). CDR3 size: 14 residues. The entire variable domain, with the rest obtained from reference TRBV5-4 and TRBJ1-2, is as follows: ETGVTQSPTHLIKTRGQQVTLRCSSQSGHNTVSWYQQALGQGPQFIFQYYREEENGRGNFPPRFSGLQFPNYSSELNVNALELDDSALYLCASSWPGEDYGYTFGSGTRLTVV.